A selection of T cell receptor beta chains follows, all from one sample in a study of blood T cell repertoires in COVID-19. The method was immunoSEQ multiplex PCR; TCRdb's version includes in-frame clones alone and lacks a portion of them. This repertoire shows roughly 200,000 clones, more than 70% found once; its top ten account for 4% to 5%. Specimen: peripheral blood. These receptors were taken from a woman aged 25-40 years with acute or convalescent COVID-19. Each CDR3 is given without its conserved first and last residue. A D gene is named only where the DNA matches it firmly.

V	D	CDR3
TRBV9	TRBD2	ASSVVAGEQY
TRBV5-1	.	ASSLGQGDGYT
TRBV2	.	ASNRDSRGDQPQH
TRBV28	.	ASSFRDHRYGYT
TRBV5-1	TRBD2	ASSLTSGRINEQF
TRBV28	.	ASSPRNTIY
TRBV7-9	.	ASSSDSYQPQH
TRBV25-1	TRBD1	ASSEWDSHYGYT
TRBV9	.	ASSVGGHSTDTQY
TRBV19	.	ASTAGGKGGNEQF
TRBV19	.	ASSPRRGIQDQPQH
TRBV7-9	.	ASSLDVEGYT
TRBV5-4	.	ASSLITSSFTDTQY
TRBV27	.	ASSTYSRMVRGETQY
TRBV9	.	ASSMNRVNEQF
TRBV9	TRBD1	ASSVTGTGNYEQY
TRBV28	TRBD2	ASSTPAGVTVNEQF
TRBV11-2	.	ASSLDPGSYNEQF
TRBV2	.	ASRGRIRTYGYT
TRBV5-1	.	ASSLTNTYEQY
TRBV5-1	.	ASSRGSISGANVLT
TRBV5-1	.	ASSSDSNTGELF
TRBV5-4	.	ASSPTGWIRETQY
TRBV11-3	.	ASSFSAGDTEAF
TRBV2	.	ASVQGYGYT
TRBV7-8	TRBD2	ASSLVAGLTTDTQY
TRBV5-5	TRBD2	ASSRTSGRAYEQY
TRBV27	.	ASRGRGHYGYT
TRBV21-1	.	ASSLRGSPRSGANVLT
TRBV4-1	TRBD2	ASSQDPGTSGLREI
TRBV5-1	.	ASSLSYDTQY
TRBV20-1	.	SASPGGTEAF